A single TCR beta chain is shown here with its context. Its antigen remains unknown. Clones were sequenced by immunoSEQ multiplex PCR, and TCRdb holds only the in-frame ones, with some missing. The sample has about 74,000 clones, approximately 79% seen once. V gave up 1 base and J gave up 0 bases, with 11 bases separating them. The CDR3 loop spans 16 amino acids. The germline V gene encodes CDR1 SGHAT and CDR2 FQNNGV. The data stem from a study of OX40 agonist ivuxolimab in advanced cancers. Study-level background: Cohort: roughly 79% men, mean age approximately 66, aged roughly 23 to 90. Study-wide findings and caveats: No determination was made of the antigen specificity of the expanded peripheral T cells. Clonal expansion by week 6 occurred in CD4+ and CD8+ blood T cells (at 0.1 to 3.0 mg/kg). Low normalized T-cell clonal expansion was additionally recorded for some nonresponders.

The source was CD4+ or CD8+ T cells sorted from blood, collected in a trial of the OX40 agonist ivuxolimab. J is TRBJ2-3 and V is TRBV11-2; maybe TRBD1 (6 bases). This receptor was identified in an adult with an advanced solid tumor such as melanoma, head and neck, liver or kidney cancer. For the CDR3, the DNA is TGTGCCAGCAGCTTAGTTAGGGGGTTGAGCACAGATACGCAGTATTTT. Protein: CASSLVRGLSTDTQYF.